The present entry profiles one T cell receptor beta chain with its context. There is no known antigen for this receptor. Per-base qualities were not stored, and no clone one base away is much larger. TCR CDR3 regions were amplified from genomic DNA by multiplex PCR using the deep immunoSEQ assay. Genomic DNA extracted from each cell subset was distributed evenly over all wells of several immunoSEQ 96-well plates, and each plate served as one replicate. For sorted subsets, approximately 200 ng of genomic DNA, equivalent to some 30,000 T cell genomes, went into each replicate PCR. The purified libraries were quantified using a Qubit 3.0 fluorometer, sized with a Bioanalyzer 2100, and then quantified again using the KAPA Library Quantification kit. A separate single-read 150-cycle Illumina NextSeq 550 flow cell was used to sequence each immunoSEQ 96-well plate. The study's own analysis went as follows. Because the immunoSEQ output included only junctional sequences and no quality scores, the filtering could not be the same as the filtering used for full-length reads. To assign V/J genes and CDR3, sequences were annotated against IMGT germline references using PyIR, a Python wrapper for IgBLAST v1.9. Reads with weak V/J assignments (E-value above 1e-6), missing CDR3, stop codons, out-of-frame junctions, or ambiguous translated residues were removed. V3J clonotypes were defined by identical inferred V gene, J gene, and CDR3 amino acid sequence. To compute the percentage overlap between repertoires, the number of shared unique clonotypes was divided by the size of the smaller repertoire. Repertoire richness was assessed with RTK rarefaction, the Chao1 estimator, and Recon v2.1 estimates of unobserved clonotypes. OLGA was used to compute generation probabilities for all TCRbeta clonotypes that the gDNA method yielded from a few donors. In TCRdb, the immuneACCESS table is reduced to in-frame sequences with V and J assigned. These tables do not hold every clone; where another copy was compared, an unresolved V gene accounts for under half, and the others remain unexplained. V and J calls and clone size are given by that table; D and trimming were obtained from the DNA. Recorded for this sample are a few million clones; around nine tenths of them occurred a single time. Roughly 0.14% of the sample belongs to the ten largest clones.

The donors were healthy, HIV-negative adults who had no recently reported acute infections or vaccinations. All donors were Caucasian adults living in Nashville, Tennessee, USA. CD4+ T cells were enriched by magnetic negative selection; naive cells were then positively selected on CD45RA, and the negative fraction formed the memory subset. Blood was obtained by leukapheresis, after which PBMCs were separated by Ficoll-Histopaque density gradient centrifugation and cryopreserved in liquid nitrogen vapor phase. Purity and quantity of every magnetically sorted T cell population were checked by analytical flow cytometry. From each sorted fraction, genomic DNA was isolated and quantified by UV absorbance on a Nanodrop 2000c. This sample is part of a study of shared clonotypes between healthy human individuals (TCRdb year 2020). The study in broad terms: The cohort comprised a couple of women and a few men aged 18 to 49 years. For each donor, three plates each were used for CD4 naive and CD4 memory, two plates were used for CD8 naive, and one plate was used for CD8 memory. To estimate repertoire size and how much clonotypes are shared between individuals, the study performed deep sequencing of blood TCR repertoires from five healthy adults. Different laboratories and diverse techniques were used to prepare libraries and sequence TCR repertoires, to increase sequencing depth and limit assay-specific biases. Per donor, leukapheresis produced somewhere between about 0.94 and 9 billion PBMCs.

On the study overall, not on this receptor specifically: Rarefaction of sorted-subset datasets indicated incomplete sequencing despite the large sequencing depth. Pairwise subsampling led to the expectation that sequencing depth would affect the degree of clonotype sharing among donors. Compared with non-shared clonotypes, clonotypes shared by all four sorted-subset donors had higher generation probabilities. Sampling was restricted to blood, and TCR repertoires in tissues likely differ from the TCR repertoires found in blood. Larger estimated clonotype richness was generally found for naive subsets than for memory subsets. Around 5.4% of naive CD4, 3% to 4% of naive CD8, 2% to 2.5% of memory CD4, and about 0.4% of memory CD8 clonotypes were shared across several donors. The small number of donors limited the genetic and exposure-history diversity represented.

For CDR1 and CDR2, the germline V gene lists ENHRY and SYGVKD. Between the V and J ends, shortened by 0 bases and 15 bases respectively, the junction contains 12 bases. From the cysteine through the phenylalanine, the CDR3 covers 12 amino acids. Only the CDR3 DNA stays, 36 bases, in frame from base 1. The sequencing input was naive CD4+ T cells sorted from blood. Read against the paper, the sample's cell subset or site label means: CD45RA+ positively selected. Recombination connected TRBV10-3 to TRBJ2-1; the best D guess is TRBD2, with 6 bases matching. The source of this sequence is a man aged 18 to 35 in good health. The nucleotides are TGTGCCATCAGTGAGTCGTCGTGGGGGGTGTTCTTC. This encodes CAISESSWGVFF.